A selection of T cell receptor beta chains follows, all from one sample in a study of shared clonotypes between healthy human individuals. The table came from immunoSEQ multiplex PCR; TCRdb's copy has only in-frame clones and leaves some out. The sample lists some 2,100,000 clones; approximately 95% were seen once. Sequences were obtained from naive CD4+ T cells sorted from blood. These receptors came from a man between 18 and 35 years old in good health. Both conserved end residues are part of each CDR3. D genes are given only for firm matches. Not every row has a clone size; where given, it reads once, few, many or a size class.

clone_size	j_call	d_call	v_call	cdr3_nt	cdr3_aa
few	TRBJ2-3	TRBD1	TRBV9	TGTGCCAGCAGCCCGGGACAGGGCACAGATACGCAGTATTTT	CASSPGQGTDTQYF
-	TRBJ2-5	TRBD2	TRBV4-2	TGTGCCAGCAGCCAAGGTCTTAGCGGGGGGCAAGAGACCCAGTACTTC	CASSQGLSGGQETQYF
-	TRBJ1-1	-	TRBV6-1	TGTGCCAGCAGGGGAGGGGAGAACACTGAAGCTTTCTTT	CASRGGENTEAFF
-	TRBJ2-2	-	TRBV9	TGTGCCAGCAGCGTGTCCTCGGGACTGGCATTGGGCACCGGGGAGCTGTTTTTT	CASSVSSGLALGTGELFF
-	TRBJ2-7	-	TRBV10-1	TGCGCCAGCAGTGAGTCAGGGAAGGCCGAGCAGTACTTC	CASSESGKAEQYF
-	TRBJ2-7	-	TRBV5-5	TGTGCCAGCAGCTTGCGTCCGTACTCCTACGAGCAGTACTTC	CASSLRPYSYEQYF
-	TRBJ1-5	-	TRBV10-2	TGCGCCAGCAGTGAGTCAACAGGCAGTAGCAATCAGCCCCAGCATTTT	CASSESTGSSNQPQHF
-	TRBJ1-1	TRBD1	TRBV28	TGTGCCAGCAGCGGAGGACAGGGGGCTTCCACTGAAGCTTTCTTT	CASSGGQGASTEAFF
-	TRBJ2-1	-	TRBV2	TGTGCCAGCAGTGTCAAGGGCTCCTCTAGCTCCTACAATGAGCAGTTCTTC	CASSVKGSSSSYNEQFF
-	TRBJ1-2	-	TRBV28	TGTGCAACGACGGTTGGAGGAGACTTTAGGTATGGCTACACCTTC	CATTVGGDFRYGYTF
once	TRBJ2-7	-	TRBV19	TGTGCCAGTAGTCCCCACCGGACATCTCCCTACGAGCAGTACTTC	CASSPHRTSPYEQYF
-	TRBJ1-5	-	TRBV19	TGTGCCAGTAGTATTGAATGGCAGGGTTTCAATCAGCCCCAGCATTTT	CASSIEWQGFNQPQHF
-	TRBJ2-5	TRBD2	TRBV5-4	TGTGCCAGCAGCTTGGCGGTAGCGGGGGTAAAGACCCAGTACTTC	CASSLAVAGVKTQYF
-	TRBJ2-7	TRBD2	TRBV7-2	TGTGCCAGCAGCCTGCCACTAGCGGGAACCTACGAGCAGTACTTC	CASSLPLAGTYEQYF
-	TRBJ1-5	-	TRBV2	TGTGCCAGCAGCCCGAGAGGGGGACCGGATAGCAATCAGCCCCAGCATTTT	CASSPRGGPDSNQPQHF
-	TRBJ2-7	TRBD2	TRBV2	TGTGCCAGCAGTGTCCAGTGGGGGACTAGCGCCTACGAGCAGTACTTC	CASSVQWGTSAYEQYF
-	TRBJ2-3	-	TRBV7-2	TGTGCCAGCAGCCCCGCTAGGGATACGCAGTATTTT	CASSPARDTQYF
-	TRBJ2-2	TRBD2	TRBV28	TGTGCCAGCAGTTTAGCGGGAGGGAGTACCGGGGAGCTGTTTTTT	CASSLAGGSTGELFF
-	TRBJ2-7	TRBD1	TRBV5-1	TGCGCCAGCACCCTCCGGGACAGGGCGGGCGAGCAGTACTTC	CASTLRDRAGEQYF
-	TRBJ2-2	TRBD1	TRBV13	TGTGCCAGCAGCGGGACAGGGAGAGGAAACGGGGAGCTGTTTTTT	CASSGTGRGNGELFF
once	TRBJ1-1	-	TRBV6-6	TGTGCCAGCAGTTACTCTACGGGGAGCGGCACTGAAGCTTTCTTT	CASSYSTGSGTEAFF
-	TRBJ2-1	-	TRBV5-6	TGTGCCAGCAGCAGTGGGACGGCGAGCTCCTACAATGAGCAGTTCTTC	CASSSGTASSYNEQFF
-	TRBJ1-2	-	TRBV14	TGTGCCAGCAGCCCACAGTCCCGGGACGGAGTTTATGGCTACACCTTC	CASSPQSRDGVYGYTF
-	TRBJ2-6	-	TRBV30	TGTGCCTGGAGGGCCCGCTCTGGGGCCAACGTCCTGACTTTC	CAWRARSGANVLTF